The clone carrying this T cell receptor (beta chain) was counted a single time. These data belong to a study of blood T cell repertoires in COVID-19. Looking at the study overall: In each case, the material was cDNA or gDNA derived from T cells, B-cell-depleted T cells, or PBMCs.

The CDR3 covers 16 residues. The trim removed 1 base at V and 6 bases at J, leaving 14 bases unmatched. Germline V gene data show CDR1 as GTSNPN and CDR2 as SVGIG (reference sequence). Sequencing was performed with immunoSEQ multiplex PCR; in TCRdb, only in-frame clones are kept and a portion is missing. Here the sample spans 150,000 to 200,000 clones, roughly 89% being singletons. This receptor was taken from a woman in her 70s with COVID-19, enrolled during active disease. V is TRBV30 and J is TRBJ1-2, with 7 bases identical to TRBD1. What was sequenced was peripheral blood. As DNA, the CDR3 is TGTGCCTGGAGTGGCCAGGGGGTCAGGGGAAGAAATGGCTACACCTTC. It yields the protein CAWSGQGVRGRNGYTF. The entire variable domain, with the rest obtained from reference TRBV30 and TRBJ1-2, is as follows: SQTIHQWPATLVQPVGSPLSLECTVEGTSNPNLYWYRQAAGRGLQLLFYSVGIGQISSEVPQNLSASRPQDRQFILSSKKLLLSDSGFYLCAWSGQGVRGRNGYTFGSGTRLTVV.